This T cell receptor (beta chain) was retrieved from a study of cytomegalovirus exposure and HLA in healthy donors. The overall study: About 200 million T cells yielded 100 million to 130 million unique TCR beta sequences, as an earlier analysis found.

In germline, CDR1 is SGHRS, CDR2 YFSETQ. Trimming took 0 bases from V and 2 from J; bases not matched to a gene: 10. The CDR3 sequence is 17 residues long. Study-level points and caveats: Productive rates of about 90% or about 30% were seen for most TCR beta V segments in an earlier analysis. In a later analysis, compared with equally common non-associated chains, HLA-associated beta chains were more expanded.

Researchers ran the PCR with 60 Vbeta and 13 Jbeta primers. Sequencing used immunoSEQ multiplex PCR; TCRdb keeps in-frame clones, though not all of them. The table records roughly 90,000 clones, around 68% of them present only once. On this clone itself: No antigen is known for it.

The sample consisted of PBMCs. The J gene is TRBJ2-5, the V gene TRBV5-1; 7 positions agree with TRBD1. This TCR derives from a man aged 30 to 45 in good health and CMV-seropositive. CDR3 sequence reads: CASSLARQGPRQETQYF. The CDR3 DNA is TGCGCCAGCAGCTTGGCCAGACAGGGACCCCGGCAAGAGACCCAGTACTTC.